Listed below are T cell receptor beta chains from one sample, sequenced in a study of CD8+ T cells in alopecia areata. Profiling relied on immunoSEQ multiplex PCR, and the TCRdb table lists in-frame clones only, not all of them. The sample gives about 200,000 clones, about 53% of which show up once; under 0.5% is in the top ten. Here the sequenced sample was CD4+ T cells sorted from blood, taken at week 0. Receptor source: a human donor with alopecia areata. Each CDR3 is given with its conserved first and last residue. A D gene is named only where the DNA matches it firmly. The size of a clone is reported for some rows only, either as once, few or many, or as a class for expanded clones.

v_call	j_call	d_call	clone_size	cdr3_aa	cdr3_nt
TRBV5-1	TRBJ1-4	-	-	CASSEGGGGSGREKLFF	TGCGCCAGCAGCGAGGGGGGCGGCGGGTCTGGTCGAGAAAAACTGTTTTTT
TRBV2	TRBJ1-1	-	-	CASSWTENTEAFF	TGTGCCAGCAGCTGGACAGAAAACACTGAAGCTTTCTTT
TRBV29-1	TRBJ2-1	TRBD2	once	CSVNLAGVTGEQFF	TGCAGCGTTAATCTAGCGGGAGTCACCGGTGAGCAGTTCTTC
TRBV30	TRBJ2-7	-	-	CAWADLGSEQYF	TGTGCCTGGGCTGACCTTGGATCCGAGCAGTACTTC
TRBV6-5	TRBJ1-6	-	-	CASTEGQNGSPLHF	TGTGCCAGCACCGAAGGACAAAACGGGTCACCCCTCCACTTT
TRBV29-1	TRBJ1-3	-	few	CSAVGGSNSGNTIYF	TGCAGCGCTGTGGGGGGCTCCAACTCTGGAAACACCATATATTTT
TRBV25-1	TRBJ1-2	-	-	CASSASIGYTF	TGTGCCAGCAGTGCTTCTATTGGCTACACCTTC
TRBV2	TRBJ2-7	-	-	CASSGEGLSSYEQYF	TGTGCCAGCAGCGGCGAGGGACTCAGCTCCTACGAGCAGTACTTC
TRBV5-1	TRBJ2-1	-	-	CASKERGAQVEQFF	TGCGCCAGCAAGGAGAGGGGAGCGCAGGTTGAGCAGTTCTTC
TRBV29-1	TRBJ2-2	TRBD1	-	CSGRQGSNTGELFF	TGCAGCGGACGACAGGGGAGTAACACCGGGGAGCTGTTTTTT
TRBV9	TRBJ1-2	TRBD1	-	CASRKGQGIYGYTF	TGTGCCAGTCGAAAAGGACAGGGCATCTATGGCTACACCTTC
TRBV30	TRBJ2-7	TRBD1	-	CAWIRQGASYEQYF	TGTGCCTGGATCAGACAGGGGGCCTCCTACGAGCAGTACTTC
TRBV10-3	TRBJ2-3	-	few	CAISERGTDTQYF	TGTGCCATCAGTGAGAGGGGAACAGATACGCAGTATTTT
TRBV4-1	TRBJ2-1	TRBD1	-	CASSQVWDRGSYNEQFF	TGCGCCAGCAGCCAAGTCTGGGACAGGGGGTCCTACAATGAGCAGTTCTTC
TRBV29-1	TRBJ2-3	-	-	CSVSGLRDTQYF	TGCAGCGTTTCGGGCCTTAGGGATACGCAGTATTTT
TRBV30	TRBJ2-1	-	-	CAWMTRPTYNEQFF	TGTGCCTGGATGACTAGGCCGACCTACAATGAGCAGTTCTTC
TRBV2	TRBJ1-4	-	-	CAGSRQEAEKLFF	TGTGCCGGGTCGAGACAGGAAGCTGAAAAACTGTTTTTT
TRBV29-1	TRBJ1-2	-	-	CSITEQGNYGYTF	TGCAGTATCACGGAACAGGGCAACTATGGCTACACCTTC
TRBV11-2	TRBJ2-1	TRBD2	-	CASSAGLAGTSYNEQFF	TGTGCCAGCAGCGCAGGACTAGCGGGAACCTCCTACAATGAGCAGTTCTTC
TRBV6-6	TRBJ2-5	-	-	CASSYGGRDGGTQYF	TGTGCCAGCAGTTACGGTGGGCGCGACGGGGGGACCCAGTACTTC